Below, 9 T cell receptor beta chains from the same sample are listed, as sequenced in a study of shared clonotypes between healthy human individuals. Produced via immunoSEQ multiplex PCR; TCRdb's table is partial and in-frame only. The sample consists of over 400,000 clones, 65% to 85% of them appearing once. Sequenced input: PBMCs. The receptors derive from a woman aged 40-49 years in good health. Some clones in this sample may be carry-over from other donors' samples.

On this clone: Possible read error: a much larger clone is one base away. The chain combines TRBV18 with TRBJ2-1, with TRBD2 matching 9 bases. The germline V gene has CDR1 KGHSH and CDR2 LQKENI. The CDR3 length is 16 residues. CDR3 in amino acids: CANSPELSGRALEQFF. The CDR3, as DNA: TGTGCCAACTCACCGGAACTTAGCGGGAGAGCACTTGAGCAGTTCTTC.

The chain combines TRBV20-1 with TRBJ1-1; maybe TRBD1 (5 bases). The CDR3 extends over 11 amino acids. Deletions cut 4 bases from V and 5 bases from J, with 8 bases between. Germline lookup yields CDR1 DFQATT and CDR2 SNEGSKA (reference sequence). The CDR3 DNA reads TGCAGTGCTATTAAGGGGACTGAAGCTTTCTTT. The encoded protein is CSAIKGTEAFF.

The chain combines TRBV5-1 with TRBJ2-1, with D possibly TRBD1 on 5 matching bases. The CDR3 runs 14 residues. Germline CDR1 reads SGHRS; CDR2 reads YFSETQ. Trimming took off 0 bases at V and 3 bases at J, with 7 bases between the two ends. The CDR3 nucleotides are TGCGCCAGCAGCTTGGAAACAGGCTACAATGAGCAGTTCTTC. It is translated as CASSLETGYNEQFF.

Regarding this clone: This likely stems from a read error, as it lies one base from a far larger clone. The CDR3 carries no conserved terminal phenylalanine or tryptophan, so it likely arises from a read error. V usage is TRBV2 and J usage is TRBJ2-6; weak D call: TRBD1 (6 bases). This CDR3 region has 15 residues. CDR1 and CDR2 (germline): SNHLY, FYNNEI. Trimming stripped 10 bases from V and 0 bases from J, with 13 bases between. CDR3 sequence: CATNTGSSGANVLTS. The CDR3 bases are TGTGCCACTAATACAGGGAGCTCTGGGGCCAACGTCCTGACTTCC.

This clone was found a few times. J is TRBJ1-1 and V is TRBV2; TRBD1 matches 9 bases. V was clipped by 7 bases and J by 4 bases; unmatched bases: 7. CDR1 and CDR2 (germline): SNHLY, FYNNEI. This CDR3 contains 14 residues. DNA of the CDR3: TGTGCCAGCACGTGGGACAGGGTTTCCACTGAAGCTTTCTTT. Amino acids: CASTWDRVSTEAFF.

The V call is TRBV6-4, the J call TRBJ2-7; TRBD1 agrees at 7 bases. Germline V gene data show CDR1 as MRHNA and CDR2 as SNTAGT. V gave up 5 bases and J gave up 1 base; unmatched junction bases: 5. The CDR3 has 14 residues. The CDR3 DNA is TGTGCCAGCAGTCCCGGGACAGAGTCCTACGAGCAGTACTTC. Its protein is CASSPGTESYEQYF.

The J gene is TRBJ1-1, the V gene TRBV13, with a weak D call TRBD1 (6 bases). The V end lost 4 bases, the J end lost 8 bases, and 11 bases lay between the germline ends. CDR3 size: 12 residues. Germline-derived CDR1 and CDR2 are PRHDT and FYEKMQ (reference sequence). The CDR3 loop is CASSSPGTEAFF. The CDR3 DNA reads TGTGCCAGCAGCTCCCCCGGGACAGAAGCTTTCTTT. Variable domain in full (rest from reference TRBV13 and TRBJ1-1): AAGVIQSPRHLIKEKRETATLKCYPIPRHDTVYWYQQGPGQDPQFLISFYEKMQSDKGSIPDRFSAQQFSDYHSELNMSSLELGDSALYFCASSSPGTEAFFGQGTRLTVV.

CDR3 region: CASSIGVVGEQYF. CDR3 sequence (DNA): TGTGCCAGTAGTATTGGGGTAGTCGGCGAGCAGTACTTC. The V gene is TRBV19, the J gene TRBJ2-7; D gene uncertain. The CDR3 has 13 residues. Trimming removed 3 bases at V and 6 bases at J, with 12 bases between. Germline V gene lookup returns CDR1 LNHDA and CDR2 SQIVND (reference sequence).

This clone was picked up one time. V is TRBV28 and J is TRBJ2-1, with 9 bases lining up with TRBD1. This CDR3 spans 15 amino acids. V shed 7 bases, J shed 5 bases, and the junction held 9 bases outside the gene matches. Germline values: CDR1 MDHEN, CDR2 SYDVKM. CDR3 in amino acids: CASIRQGGVDNEQFF. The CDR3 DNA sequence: TGTGCCAGCATTCGACAGGGGGGAGTCGACAATGAGCAGTTCTTC.